These 10 T cell receptor beta chains share one sample of origin, sequenced in a study of blood T cell repertoires in COVID-19. The assay was immunoSEQ multiplex PCR, and TCRdb's table has in-frame clones only and misses some. The sample has about 200,000 clones; 80% to 95% are singletons. Sequencing used peripheral blood. The receptors were gathered from a man aged 50 to 59 with acute or convalescent COVID-19.

The chain couples TRBV7-9 to TRBJ1-1, with 7 positions matching TRBD1. V was pared by 1 base and J by 7 bases, with 0 bases of the junction left unmatched. Germline CDR1 and CDR2: SEHNR and FQNEAQ (reference sequence). CDR3 length: 12 amino acids. This CDR3 reads CASSLGDSEAFF. CDR3 coding DNA: TGTGCCAGCAGCTTAGGGGACAGTGAAGCTTTCTTT.

V usage is TRBV6-4 and J usage is TRBJ2-3, with D tentatively TRBD2 (6 bases). The ends were cut back, 4 bases at V and 3 bases at J, with 17 bases in the middle. Germline V CDR1 and CDR2: MRHNA, SNTAGT. The CDR3 covers 16 residues. The CDR3 is CASSAMELAGTDTQYF. The DNA of the CDR3 is TGTGCCAGCAGTGCCATGGAACTAGCTGGGACAGATACGCAGTATTTT.

The gene calls are TRBV9 and TRBJ2-2; tentatively, D is TRBD1 (5 bases). With 5 bases removed from V and 6 bases from J, the gap between germline ends came to 17 bases. The CDR3 has 15 residues. Germline V CDR1 and CDR2: SGDLS, YYNGEE. For the CDR3, the DNA is TGTGCCAGCAGGACCAGTGGTAGGGGTGCCGGGGAGCTGTTTTTT. Protein product: CASRTSGRGAGELFF.

The chain couples TRBV18 to TRBJ1-4; weak D call: TRBD1 (6 bases). The CDR3 length is 13 residues. The germline gives CDR1 KGHSH, CDR2 LQKENI. V gave up 4 bases and J gave up 7 bases, with 10 bases separating them. CDR3 sequence (DNA): TGTGCCAGCTCACTTATACAGGGTGAAAAACTGTTTTTT. It encodes CASSLIQGEKLFF.

The chain is built from TRBV10-1 and TRBJ2-3; D unclear. Germline assignment: CDR1 WNHNN and CDR2 SYGVQD (reference sequence). The CDR3 totals 16 residues. The V end was cut by 3 bases, the J end by 1 base, with 14 bases between. The CDR3 spells CASSELPLPRTDTQYF. CDR3 bases: TGCGCCAGCAGTGAATTACCGCTACCCCGCACAGATACGCAGTATTTT.

This chain uses TRBV6-6 with TRBJ1-5, with 7 positions matching TRBD1. The germline V gene has CDR1 MNHNY and CDR2 SVGAGI (reference sequence). Trimming cost V 6 bases and J 5 bases; bases outside gene matches: 1. The CDR3 has 12 amino acids. The CDR3: CASSQGDQPQHF. The CDR3 DNA is TGTGCCAGCAGCCAGGGGGATCAGCCCCAGCATTTT.

Only one count was recorded for this clone. The chain uses TRBV6-1 and TRBJ1-1; D possibly corresponds to TRBD1 (5 bases). CDR3 size: 13 residues. CDR1 MNHNS and CDR2 SASEGT come from the germline V gene. The ends were cut back, 7 bases at V and 9 bases at J, with 18 bases in the middle. Written as DNA, the CDR3 is TGTGCCAGCATCCCCGGGGGGAGACCTCAAGCTTTCTTT. Its translation: CASIPGGRPQAFF.

This clone was seen only once. The chain links TRBV6-4 to TRBJ1-5; 7 positions match TRBD1. V shed 2 bases, J shed 4 bases, and the junction held 5 bases outside the gene matches. The CDR3 loop spans 15 amino acids. Germline V CDR1 and CDR2: MRHNA, SNTAGT. Written as DNA, the CDR3 is TGTGCCAGCAGTGACCAGGACAGGAGGAATCAGCCCCAGCATTTT. It specifies CASSDQDRRNQPQHF.

V and J are TRBV7-2 and TRBJ1-6; 7 nucleotides match TRBD1. CDR1 is SGHTA and CDR2 is FQGNSA in the germline V gene. The CDR3 has 15 amino acids. V gave up 6 bases and J gave up 5 bases; unmatched junction bases: 7. The CDR3 protein is CASRWTGADNSPLHF. CDR3 nucleotide sequence: TGTGCCAGCAGGTGGACAGGCGCCGATAATTCACCCCTCCACTTT.

The chain joins TRBV4-1 to TRBJ2-2; 12 bases match TRBD2. CDR3 length: 18 residues. Losses at the gene ends were 1 base for V and 3 bases for J; bases not matched to a gene: 6. Germline CDR1 reads MGHRA; CDR2 reads YSYEKL. CDR3: CASSQASGGAGYTGELFF. The CDR3 DNA is TGCGCCAGCAGCCAAGCTAGCGGGGGGGCTGGGTACACCGGGGAGCTGTTTTTT.